This T cell receptor beta chain came from a study of blood T cell repertoires in COVID-19. Study-wide context: Donors in the United States, Italy and Spain gave samples during acute or convalescent COVID-19. PBMCs, B-cell-depleted T cells, or T cells provided the cDNA or gDNA that made up the material.

Germline V gene data show CDR1 as GTSNPN and CDR2 as SVGIG (reference sequence). The CDR3 covers 15 residues. Source study methods: Amplified reference gene primers provided the basis for estimating nucleated cell counts. The protocol was immunoSEQ multiplex PCR, while the TCRdb copy is restricted to in-frame clones and leaves out a portion. The V and J calls and clone size were taken over from that table, and D and trimming were inferred from the DNA. The profile shows 95,000 to 110,000 clones, 91% of them singletons. This sequence was found in a human donor in a cohort sampled during active COVID-19. V gene TRBV30 combines with J gene TRBJ2-5, with 11 bases lining up with TRBD2. The sequencing input was peripheral blood. The CDR3 region has the DNA TGTGCTCGACGGGGTAGCGGGGGGGATAAAGAGACCCAGTACTTC. This codes for CARRGSGGDKETQYF. Drawing the rest from reference TRBV30 and TRBJ2-5, the complete variable domain is SQTIHQWPATLVQPVGSPLSLECTVEGTSNPNLYWYRQAAGRGLQLLFYSVGIGQISSEVPQNLSASRPQDRQFILSSKKLLLSDSGFYLCARRGSGGDKETQYFGPGTRLLVL.